The clone carrying this T cell receptor (beta chain) was seen a handful of times. The antigen is undetermined. Trimming left V 2 bases short and J 4 bases short, with 8 bases between. Germline V gene lookup returns CDR1 SGDLS and CDR2 YYNGEE. The CDR3 consists of 13 residues. The data belong to a study of cytomegalovirus exposure and HLA in healthy donors. Regarding the study as a whole: Clonal expansion, a later analysis showed, was greater in HLA-associated TCR beta chains than in equally common others.

PCR employed 60 Vbeta and 13 Jbeta primers. Profiled with immunoSEQ multiplex PCR; TCRdb holds only in-frame clones, not every one. The data show some 120,000 clones, about 9.4% seen once. This sequence originates from a woman aged 40 to 50 in good health and CMV-seropositive. The specimen sequenced was PBMCs. This chain connects TRBV9 to TRBJ2-3; no clear D. The DNA for the CDR3 is TGTGCCAGCAGCGTCCAGGTGGCAGATACGCAGTATTTT. It specifies CASSVQVADTQYF.